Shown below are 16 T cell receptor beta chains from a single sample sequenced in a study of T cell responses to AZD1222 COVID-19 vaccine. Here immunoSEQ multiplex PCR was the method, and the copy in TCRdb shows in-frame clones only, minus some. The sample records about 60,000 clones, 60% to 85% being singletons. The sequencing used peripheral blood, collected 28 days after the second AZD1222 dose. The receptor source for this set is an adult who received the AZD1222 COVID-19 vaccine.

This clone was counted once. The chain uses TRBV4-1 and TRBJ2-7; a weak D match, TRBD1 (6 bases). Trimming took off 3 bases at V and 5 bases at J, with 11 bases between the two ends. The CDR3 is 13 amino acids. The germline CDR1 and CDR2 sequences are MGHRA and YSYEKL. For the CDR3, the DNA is TGCGCCAGCAGCCATCACAGGGTCGACGAGCAGTACTTC. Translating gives CASSHHRVDEQYF.

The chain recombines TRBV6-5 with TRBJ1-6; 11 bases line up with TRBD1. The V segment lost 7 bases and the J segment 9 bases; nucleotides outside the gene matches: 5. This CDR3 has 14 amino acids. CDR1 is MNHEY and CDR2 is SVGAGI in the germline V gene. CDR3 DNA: TGTGCCAGCACCCCGGGACAGGGGGTTTCACCCCTCCACTTT. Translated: CASTPGQGVSPLHF.

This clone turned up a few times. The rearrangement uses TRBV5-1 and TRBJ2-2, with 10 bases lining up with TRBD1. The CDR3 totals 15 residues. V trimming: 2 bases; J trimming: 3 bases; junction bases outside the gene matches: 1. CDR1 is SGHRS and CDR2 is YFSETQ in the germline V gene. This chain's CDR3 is CASSLGTGDTGELFF. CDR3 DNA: TGCGCCAGCAGCTTAGGGACAGGGGACACCGGGGAGCTGTTTTTT.

CDR3 loop: CASSEMAGIENTEAFF. DNA for the CDR3: TGTGCCAGCTCAGAGATGGCAGGGATCGAGAACACTGAAGCTTTCTTT. V is TRBV18 and J is TRBJ1-1; possible D gene TRBD1, 5 bases. Germline V gives CDR1 KGHSH, CDR2 LQKENI. Trimming shortened V by 5 bases and J by 1 base, and 17 bases separated the two germline ends. The CDR3 extends over 16 amino acids. Complete variable domain (other parts from reference TRBV18 and TRBJ1-1): NAGVMQNPRHLVRRRGQEARLRCSPMKGHSHVYWYRQLPEEGLKFMVYLQKENIIDESGMPKERFSAEFPKEGPSILRIQQVVRGDSAAYFCASSEMAGIENTEAFFGQGTRLTVV.

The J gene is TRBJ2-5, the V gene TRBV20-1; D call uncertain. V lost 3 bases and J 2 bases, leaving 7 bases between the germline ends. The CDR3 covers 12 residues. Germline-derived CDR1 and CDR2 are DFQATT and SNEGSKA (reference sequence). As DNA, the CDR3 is TGCAGTGCTAGTGTCGGACAAGAGACCCAGTACTTC. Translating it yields CSASVGQETQYF.

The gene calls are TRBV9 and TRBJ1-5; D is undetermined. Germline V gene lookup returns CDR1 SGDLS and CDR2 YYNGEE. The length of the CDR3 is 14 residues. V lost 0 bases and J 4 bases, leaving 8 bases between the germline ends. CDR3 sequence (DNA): TGTGCCAGCAGCGTAGGGGCGGGAAATCAGCCCCAGCATTTT. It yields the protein CASSVGAGNQPQHF.

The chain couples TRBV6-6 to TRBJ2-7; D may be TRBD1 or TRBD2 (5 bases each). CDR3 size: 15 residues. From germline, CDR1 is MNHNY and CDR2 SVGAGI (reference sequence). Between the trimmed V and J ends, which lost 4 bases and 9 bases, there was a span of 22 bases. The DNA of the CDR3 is TGTGCCAGCAGTTTCCCCGTCCAGGGAAGCGAGGGGCAGTACTTC. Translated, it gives CASSFPVQGSEGQYF.

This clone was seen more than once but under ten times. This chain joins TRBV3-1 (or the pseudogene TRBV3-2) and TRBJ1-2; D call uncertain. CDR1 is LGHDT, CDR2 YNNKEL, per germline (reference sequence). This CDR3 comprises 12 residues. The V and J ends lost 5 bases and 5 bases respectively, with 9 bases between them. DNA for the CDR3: TGTGCCAGCAGCACACAAAGTTATGGCTACACCTTC. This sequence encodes CASSTQSYGYTF.

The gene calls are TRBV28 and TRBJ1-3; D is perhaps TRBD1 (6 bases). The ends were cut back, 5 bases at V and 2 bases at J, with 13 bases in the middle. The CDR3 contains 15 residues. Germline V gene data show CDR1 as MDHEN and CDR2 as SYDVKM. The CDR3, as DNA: TGTGCCAGCAGTACCCGACAGGCCACTGGAAACACCATATATTTT. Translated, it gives CASSTRQATGNTIYF.

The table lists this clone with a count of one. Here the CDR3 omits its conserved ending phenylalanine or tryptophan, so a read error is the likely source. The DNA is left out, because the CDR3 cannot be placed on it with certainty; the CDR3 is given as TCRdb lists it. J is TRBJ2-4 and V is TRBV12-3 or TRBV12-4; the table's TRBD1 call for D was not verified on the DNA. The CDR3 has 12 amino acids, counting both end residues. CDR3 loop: CASPGTGGGSGI.

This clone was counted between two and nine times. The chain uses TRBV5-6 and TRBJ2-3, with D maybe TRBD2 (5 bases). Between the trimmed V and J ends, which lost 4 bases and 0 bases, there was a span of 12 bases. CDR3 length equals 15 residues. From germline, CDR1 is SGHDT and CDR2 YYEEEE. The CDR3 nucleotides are TGTGCCAGCAGCAGAGCGACTACTAGCACAGATACGCAGTATTTT. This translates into CASSRATTSTDTQYF.

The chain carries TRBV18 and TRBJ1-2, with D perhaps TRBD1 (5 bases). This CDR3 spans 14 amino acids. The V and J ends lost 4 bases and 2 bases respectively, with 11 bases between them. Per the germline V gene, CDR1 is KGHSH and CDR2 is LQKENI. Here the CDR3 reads CASSRDSLNYGYTF. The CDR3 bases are TGTGCCAGCTCACGAGACAGCTTAAACTATGGCTACACCTTC. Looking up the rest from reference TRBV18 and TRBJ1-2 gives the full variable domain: NAGVMQNPRHLVRRRGQEARLRCSPMKGHSHVYWYRQLPEEGLKFMVYLQKENIIDESGMPKERFSAEFPKEGPSILRIQQVVRGDSAAYFCASSRDSLNYGYTFGSGTRLTVV.

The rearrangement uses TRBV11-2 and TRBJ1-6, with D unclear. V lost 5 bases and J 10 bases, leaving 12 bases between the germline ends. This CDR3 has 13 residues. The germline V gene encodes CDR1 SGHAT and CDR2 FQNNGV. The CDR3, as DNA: TGTGCCAGCAGCCCGCAACCTTCGTCACCCCTCCACTTT. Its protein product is CASSPQPSSPLHF.

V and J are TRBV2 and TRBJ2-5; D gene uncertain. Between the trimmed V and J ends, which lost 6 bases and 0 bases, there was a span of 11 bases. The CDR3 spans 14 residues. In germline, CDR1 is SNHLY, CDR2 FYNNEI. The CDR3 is CASRPHRDQETQYF. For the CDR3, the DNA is TGTGCCAGCAGGCCTCACAGAGACCAAGAGACCCAGTACTTC.

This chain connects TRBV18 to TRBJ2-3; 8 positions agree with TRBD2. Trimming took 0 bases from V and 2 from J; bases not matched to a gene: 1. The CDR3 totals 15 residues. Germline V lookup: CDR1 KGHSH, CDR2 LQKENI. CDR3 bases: TGTGCCAGCTCACCACCGGGACTAGTCACAGATACGCAGTATTTT. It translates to CASSPPGLVTDTQYF.

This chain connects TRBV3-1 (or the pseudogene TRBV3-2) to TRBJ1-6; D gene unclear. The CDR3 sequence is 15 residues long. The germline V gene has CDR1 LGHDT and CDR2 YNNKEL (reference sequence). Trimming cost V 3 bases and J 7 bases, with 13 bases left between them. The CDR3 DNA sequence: TGTGCCAGCAGCCACTTCCCCCCTGGGAATTCACCCCTCCACTTT. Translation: CASSHFPPGNSPLHF.